One T cell receptor (beta chain) is described in this entry. As originally analysed: The authors estimated nucleated cell counts from reference gene primer amplification. Some clones are missing from TCRdb's copy, which holds only in-frame ones; the method was immunoSEQ multiplex PCR. For V, J and clone size, that table is used; D and trimming come from the DNA. Of about 87,000 clones in the sample, about 83% were seen once. This CDR3 comprises 14 residues. CDR1 is MNHNY and CDR2 is SVGAGI in the germline V gene (reference sequence). V dropped 6 bases and J dropped 5 bases, with 11 bases sitting between them. The data stem from a study of blood T cell repertoires in COVID-19.

This TCR was sampled from a woman aged 70-85 years with acute or convalescent COVID-19. Sequencing was performed on peripheral blood. This chain joins TRBV6-6 and TRBJ1-6; no definite D call. The CDR3 protein is CASRREGDNSPLHF. As DNA, the CDR3 is TGTGCCAGCAGGAGGGAAGGTGATAATTCACCCCTCCACTTT.